A selection of T cell receptor beta chains follows, all from one sample in a study of regulatory T cells in long-lasting Graves disease. TCRdb called the multiplex PCR reads again in MiXCR, with one record for every CDR3 protein. The sample shows 350,000 to 500,000 distinct CDR3 sequences, 16% of them seen only once. Separately, the same data were catalogued under a study of T cells in Graves' hyperthyroidism and ophthalmopathy.

Sequences were derived from peripheral blood mononuclear cells (PBMCs), sampled at new diagnosis, from a patient treated with antithyroid drugs. The source is a young woman with Graves disease. CDR3s include the opening cysteine and the closing phenylalanine or tryptophan. The D gene is left open where the match is weak. Rows give clone size only sometimes, using once, few, many, or a class for an expanded clone.

CDR3 DNA: TGCAGTGCCACATCACTAGCGGGAGAGGATAAGCAGTTCTTC
CDR3 protein: CSATSLAGEDKQFF
D gene: TRBD2
V gene: TRBV20-1
J gene: TRBJ2-1
clone size: many

CDR3 DNA: TGTGCCAGCAGCTCCCCGACAGAGGGACACACTGAAGCTTTCTTT
CDR3 protein: CASSSPTEGHTEAFF
D gene: -
V gene: TRBV28
J gene: TRBJ1-1
clone size: many

CDR3 DNA: TGTGCCAGCAGCGTTACCGGGGGAACCTACGAGCAGTACTTC
CDR3 protein: CASSVTGGTYEQYF
D gene: -
V gene: TRBV9
J gene: TRBJ2-7
clone size: few

CDR3 DNA: TGTGCCAGCAGCTTACTAGCGGGAGTTGCAGATACGCAGTATTTT
CDR3 protein: CASSLLAGVADTQYF
D gene: TRBD2
V gene: TRBV11-2
J gene: TRBJ2-3
clone size: many

CDR3 DNA: TGTGCCAGCAGTTACGGGTTGGGCCTAGCGGGGGCCTACGAGCAGTACTTC
CDR3 protein: CASSYGLGLAGAYEQYF
D gene: TRBD2
V gene: TRBV6-5
J gene: TRBJ2-7
clone size: few

CDR3 DNA: TGTGCCAGTAGTATAGAGGACGGATTTCAAGCGCAGTTCTTC
CDR3 protein: CASSIEDGFQAQFF
D gene: -
V gene: TRBV19
J gene: TRBJ2-1
clone size: -

CDR3 DNA: TGTGCCAGCAGCCCAGTCAAGGGTAACACCGGGGAGCTGTTTTTT
CDR3 protein: CASSPVKGNTGELFF
D gene: -
V gene: TRBV7-9
J gene: TRBJ2-2
clone size: many

CDR3 DNA: TGCGCCAGCAGCCAAGAGCTTAAGGACTCCTACGAGCAGTACTTC
CDR3 protein: CASSQELKDSYEQYF
D gene: -
V gene: TRBV4-1
J gene: TRBJ2-7
clone size: -

CDR3 DNA: TGCAGCGTCGGACTAACAGGGGTAAAGGACGAGCAGTACTTC
CDR3 protein: CSVGLTGVKDEQYF
D gene: -
V gene: TRBV29-1
J gene: TRBJ2-7
clone size: few

CDR3 DNA: TGTGCCAGCAGTTACCTCGCGGGGAGTAGCGAGCAGTTCTTC
CDR3 protein: CASSYLAGSSEQFF
D gene: -
V gene: TRBV6-2/TRBV6-3
J gene: TRBJ2-1
clone size: many

CDR3 DNA: TGTGCCAGCAGTTACGTTGGAGGTCACGCACCCCTCCACTTT
CDR3 protein: CASSYVGGHAPLHF
D gene: -
V gene: TRBV6-2/TRBV6-3
J gene: TRBJ1-6
clone size: few

CDR3 DNA: TGTGCCAGCAGTTGGGGACGCACGAACACCGGGGAGCTGTTTTTT
CDR3 protein: CASSWGRTNTGELFF
D gene: -
V gene: TRBV27
J gene: TRBJ2-2
clone size: many

CDR3 DNA: TGTGCCAGCAGTGAAAGTCAGGGAGGCTACAATGAGCAGTTCTTC
CDR3 protein: CASSESQGGYNEQFF
D gene: -
V gene: TRBV6-1
J gene: TRBJ2-1
clone size: many

CDR3 DNA: TGTGCCAGCAGCCTGGGATTGTCTGAAGCTTTCTTT
CDR3 protein: CASSLGLSEAFF
D gene: -
V gene: TRBV11-3
J gene: TRBJ1-1
clone size: many

CDR3 DNA: TGTGCCTGGAGTGTTGTGACTACCCTGACGTTGGAGCAGTACTTC
CDR3 protein: CAWSVVTTLTLEQYF
D gene: -
V gene: TRBV30
J gene: TRBJ2-7
clone size: many

CDR3 DNA: TGTGCCAGCAGCAAAGCGGGAGGGCCTCCCAATGAGCAGTTCTTC
CDR3 protein: CASSKAGGPPNEQFF
D gene: TRBD2
V gene: TRBV11-2
J gene: TRBJ2-1
clone size: many

CDR3 DNA: TGTGCCAGCAGTACCTCCGGGACTCTTGAGCAGTTCTTC
CDR3 protein: CASSTSGTLEQFF
D gene: -
V gene: TRBV6-1
J gene: TRBJ2-1
clone size: few

CDR3 DNA: TGCGCCAGCAGCCCCTTACGAGGGGACGAGCAGTACTTC
CDR3 protein: CASSPLRGDEQYF
D gene: -
V gene: TRBV5-1
J gene: TRBJ2-7
clone size: -

CDR3 DNA: TGTGCCAGCAGAGGGACTAGCGGCACAGATACGCAGTATTTT
CDR3 protein: CASRGTSGTDTQYF
D gene: TRBD2
V gene: TRBV2
J gene: TRBJ2-3
clone size: many

CDR3 DNA: TGTGCCACCAGCAGAGATCTAGGACAGGAAAATGAAAAACTGTTTTTT
CDR3 protein: CATSRDLGQENEKLFF
D gene: TRBD1
V gene: TRBV15
J gene: TRBJ1-4
clone size: few

CDR3 DNA: TGTGCCAGCAGTTACTCGTCAGGGGATCCCCCTAGTCGCACAGATACGCAGTATTTT
CDR3 protein: CASSYSSGDPPSRTDTQYF
D gene: -
V gene: TRBV6-2/TRBV6-3
J gene: TRBJ2-3
clone size: few

CDR3 DNA: TGTGCCAGCAGCCGTAATCCCTACGAGCAGTACTTC
CDR3 protein: CASSRNPYEQYF
D gene: -
V gene: TRBV7-2
J gene: TRBJ2-7
clone size: many

CDR3 DNA: TGTGCCAGTAGTATAGTTCTCGGAACCTACAATGAGCAGTTCTTC
CDR3 protein: CASSIVLGTYNEQFF
D gene: -
V gene: TRBV19
J gene: TRBJ2-1
clone size: many

CDR3 DNA: TGTGCCAGCACCCTGGGGGGGGGCTCCTATAATTCACCCCTCCACTTT
CDR3 protein: CASTLGGGSYNSPLHF
D gene: -
V gene: TRBV7-2
J gene: TRBJ1-6
clone size: -

CDR3 DNA: TGTGCCAGCTCTCAAGGGAGCACAGATACGCAGTATTTT
CDR3 protein: CASSQGSTDTQYF
D gene: -
V gene: TRBV9
J gene: TRBJ2-3
clone size: few

CDR3 DNA: TGTGCCAGCAGTTACTCAGCGGGGACCACAGATACGCAGTATTTT
CDR3 protein: CASSYSAGTTDTQYF
D gene: TRBD2
V gene: TRBV6-5
J gene: TRBJ2-3
clone size: many

CDR3 DNA: TGTGCCAGCAGTTTAGGGACAGGGGCGGGCGGGGAGCTGTTTTTT
CDR3 protein: CASSLGTGAGGELFF
D gene: TRBD1
V gene: TRBV27
J gene: TRBJ2-2
clone size: few

CDR3 DNA: TGCAGTGCTCACACCTATCGCAGGGAGCAGTTCTTC
CDR3 protein: CSAHTYRREQFF
D gene: -
V gene: TRBV20-1
J gene: TRBJ2-1
clone size: -

CDR3 DNA: TGTGCCAGCAGCCCAACCGACGGGACAGGGGGCTGGGAAAAACTGTTTTTT
CDR3 protein: CASSPTDGTGGWEKLFF
D gene: TRBD1
V gene: TRBV28
J gene: TRBJ1-4
clone size: many

CDR3 DNA: TGTGCCAGCAGCCTTGACAGGGATGGCGAAAAACTGTTTTTT
CDR3 protein: CASSLDRDGEKLFF
D gene: TRBD1
V gene: TRBV5-6
J gene: TRBJ1-4
clone size: -

CDR3 DNA: TGTGCCAGCAGCTTATTTGGGAACGAGCAGTACTTC
CDR3 protein: CASSLFGNEQYF
D gene: -
V gene: TRBV7-9
J gene: TRBJ2-7
clone size: many

CDR3 DNA: TGTGCCAACAGAAAGACAGACCCGGCTCCAAGCAATCAGCCCCAGCATTTT
CDR3 protein: CANRKTDPAPSNQPQHF
D gene: -
V gene: TRBV24-1
J gene: TRBJ1-5
clone size: few

CDR3 DNA: TGTGCCAGCAGTCCACTAGCGGCCGGGGGCACGTTCGATACGCAGTATTTT
CDR3 protein: CASSPLAAGGTFDTQYF
D gene: TRBD2
V gene: TRBV3-1
J gene: TRBJ2-3
clone size: many

CDR3 DNA: TGTGCCAGCAGTTTTGGACAGGGGGCGGGCTACGAGCAGTACTTC
CDR3 protein: CASSFGQGAGYEQYF
D gene: TRBD1
V gene: TRBV7-6
J gene: TRBJ2-7
clone size: many

CDR3 DNA: TGTGCCAGCAGCCAGGCGAGTGGGACTTGGGTTTCCACAGATACGCAGTATTTT
CDR3 protein: CASSQASGTWVSTDTQYF
D gene: -
V gene: TRBV2
J gene: TRBJ2-3
clone size: many

CDR3 DNA: TGCGCCAGCAGCCTCCTACGAGCAGCGGAATTTGAGCAGTTCTTC
CDR3 protein: CASSLLRAAEFEQFF
D gene: -
V gene: TRBV4-3
J gene: TRBJ2-1
clone size: -

CDR3 DNA: TGCAGTGCAAACGGACTAGCGGGCTCCTACAATGAGCAGTTCTTC
CDR3 protein: CSANGLAGSYNEQFF
D gene: TRBD2
V gene: TRBV20-1
J gene: TRBJ2-1
clone size: few

CDR3 DNA: TGTGCCAGCATTAGACAGGGGAAGGTGGAGACCCAGTACTTC
CDR3 protein: CASIRQGKVETQYF
D gene: TRBD1
V gene: TRBV6-2/TRBV6-3
J gene: TRBJ2-5
clone size: -

CDR3 DNA: TGTGCCAGCAGCCCCCCCCCGGGGGGGTATAGCAATCAGCCCCAGCATTTT
CDR3 protein: CASSPPPGGYSNQPQHF
D gene: -
V gene: TRBV4-2
J gene: TRBJ1-5
clone size: -

CDR3 DNA: TGTGCCAGCAGCTTATGGGACTTTACAGATACGCAGTATTTT
CDR3 protein: CASSLWDFTDTQYF
D gene: -
V gene: TRBV7-9
J gene: TRBJ2-3
clone size: few

CDR3 DNA: TGTGCCAGCAGTTTATCTAGAGACAGGGGGCGAAAAGAGACCCAGTACTTC
CDR3 protein: CASSLSRDRGRKETQYF
D gene: TRBD1
V gene: TRBV28
J gene: TRBJ2-5
clone size: many

CDR3 DNA: TGCGCCAGCAGCCTCGACCCTTCCTACGAGCAGTACTTC
CDR3 protein: CASSLDPSYEQYF
D gene: -
V gene: TRBV4-3
J gene: TRBJ2-7
clone size: many